What follows is one TCR beta chain and its context. What it recognizes is unknown. The data belong to a study of regulatory T cells in long-lasting Graves disease. Overall study results and limits: Persistent disease showed a preference for TRBV28, TRBJ1-2 and TRBJ2-5. Whereas new patients shared about a thousand public clonotypes, persistent patients shared more, at under 3,500.

The V end lost 7 bases, the J end lost 5 bases, and 17 bases lay between the germline ends. This CDR3 spans 13 amino acids. Germline CDR1 and CDR2: GTSNPN and SVGIG (reference sequence). Both iRepertoire HTBI primers and Arm-PCR of CDR3 regions were used to build the TCR beta libraries. TCRdb called the multiplex PCR reads again in MiXCR, with one record for every CDR3 protein. There are about 470,000 distinct CDR3 sequences in the sample; under 20% occur only once, and roughly an eighth lies in the top ten. Time point defined: newly diagnosed GD, antithyroid drugs for less than 3 months. TCR sequences were obtained from RNA taken from PBMCs. The source of the patients was an endocrinology department in Xi'an, China. These same records also appear under a second study, on T cells in Graves' hyperthyroidism and ophthalmopathy. That report adds: Ophthalmopathy and stable hyperthyroidism were separated by a 13 V-J model.

The sequence derives from a middle-aged man with Graves disease. Sequences were derived from peripheral blood mononuclear cells (PBMCs), sampled at new diagnosis, from a patient treated with antithyroid drugs. J is TRBJ1-1 and V is TRBV30; the D gene is possibly TRBD1 (6 bases). CDR3 sequence (DNA): TGTGCCTACAGCAAAGGGGGGCGTACTGAAGCTTTCTTT. This sequence encodes CAYSKGGRTEAFF.